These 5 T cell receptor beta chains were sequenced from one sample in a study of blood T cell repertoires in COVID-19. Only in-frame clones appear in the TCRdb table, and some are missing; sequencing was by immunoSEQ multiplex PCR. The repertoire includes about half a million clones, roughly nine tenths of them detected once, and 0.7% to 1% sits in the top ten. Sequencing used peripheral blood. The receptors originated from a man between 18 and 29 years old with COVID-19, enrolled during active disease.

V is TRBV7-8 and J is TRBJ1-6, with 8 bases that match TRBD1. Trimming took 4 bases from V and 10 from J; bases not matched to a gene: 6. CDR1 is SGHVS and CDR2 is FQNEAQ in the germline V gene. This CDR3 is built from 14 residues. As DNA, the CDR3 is TGTGCCAGCAGCTCTGGACAGGGAGGGTCACCCCTCCACTTT. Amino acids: CASSSGQGGSPLHF.

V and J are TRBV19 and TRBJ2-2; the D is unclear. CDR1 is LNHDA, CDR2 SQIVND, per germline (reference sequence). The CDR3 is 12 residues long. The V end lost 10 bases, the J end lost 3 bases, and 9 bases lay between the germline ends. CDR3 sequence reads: CATGLHTGELFF. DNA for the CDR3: TGTGCCACAGGTTTGCACACCGGGGAGCTGTTTTTT. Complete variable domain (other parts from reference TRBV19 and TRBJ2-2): DGGITQSPKYLFRKEGQNVTLSCEQNLNHDAMYWYRQDPGQGLRLIYYSQIVNDFQKGDIAEGYSVSREKKESFPLTVTSAQKNPTAFYLCATGLHTGELFFGEGSRLTVL.

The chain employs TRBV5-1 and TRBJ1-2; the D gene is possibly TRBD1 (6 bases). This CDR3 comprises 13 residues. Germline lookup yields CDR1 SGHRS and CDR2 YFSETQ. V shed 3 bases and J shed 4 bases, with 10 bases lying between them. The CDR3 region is CASSSDSPYGYTF. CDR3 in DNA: TGCGCCAGCAGCTCGGACAGCCCCTATGGCTACACCTTC. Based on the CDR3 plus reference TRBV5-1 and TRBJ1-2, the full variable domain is KAGVTQTPRYLIKTRGQQVTLSCSPISGHRSVSWYQQTPGQGLQFLFEYFSETQRNKGNFPGRFSGRQFSNSRSEMNVSTLELGDSALYLCASSSDSPYGYTFGSGTRLTVV.

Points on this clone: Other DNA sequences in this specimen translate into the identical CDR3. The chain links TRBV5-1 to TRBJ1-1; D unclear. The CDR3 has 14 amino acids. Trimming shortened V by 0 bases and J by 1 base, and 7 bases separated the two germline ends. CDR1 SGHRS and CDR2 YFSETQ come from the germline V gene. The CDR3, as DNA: TGCGCCAGCAGCTTGGGCACCGGGAACACTGAAGCTTTCTTT. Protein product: CASSLGTGNTEAFF.

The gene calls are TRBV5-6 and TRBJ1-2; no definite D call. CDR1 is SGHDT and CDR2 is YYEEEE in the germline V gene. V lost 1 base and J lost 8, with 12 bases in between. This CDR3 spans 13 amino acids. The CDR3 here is CASSLRTLGGYTF. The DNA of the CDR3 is TGTGCCAGCAGCTTGCGGACTCTGGGGGGCTACACCTTC.